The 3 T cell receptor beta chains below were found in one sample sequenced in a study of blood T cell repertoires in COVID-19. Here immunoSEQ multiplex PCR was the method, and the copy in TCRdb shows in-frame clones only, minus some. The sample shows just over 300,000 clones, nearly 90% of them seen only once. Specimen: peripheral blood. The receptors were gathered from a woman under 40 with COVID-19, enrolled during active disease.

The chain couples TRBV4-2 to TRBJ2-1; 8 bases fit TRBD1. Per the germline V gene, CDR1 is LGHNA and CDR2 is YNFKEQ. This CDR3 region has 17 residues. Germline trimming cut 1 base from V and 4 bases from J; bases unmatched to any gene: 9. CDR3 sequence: CASSQVAGQGIYNEQFF. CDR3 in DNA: TGTGCCAGCAGCCAAGTTGCCGGACAGGGAATTTACAATGAGCAGTTCTTC.

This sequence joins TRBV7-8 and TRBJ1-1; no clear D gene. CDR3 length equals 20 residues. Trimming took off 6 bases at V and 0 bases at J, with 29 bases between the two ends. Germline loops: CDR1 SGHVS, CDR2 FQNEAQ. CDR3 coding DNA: TGTGCCAGCAGACTTAACAGATTTCCGGGGAAATTCTCGGTGAACACTGAAGCTTTCTTT. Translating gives CASRLNRFPGKFSVNTEAFF.

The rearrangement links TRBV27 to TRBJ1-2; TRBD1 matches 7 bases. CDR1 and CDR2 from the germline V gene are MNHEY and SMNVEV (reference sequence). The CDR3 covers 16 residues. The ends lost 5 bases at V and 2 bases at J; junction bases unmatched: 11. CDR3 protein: CASSTYNRGLNYGYTF. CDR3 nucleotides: TGTGCCAGCAGTACCTACAACAGGGGCTTAAACTATGGCTACACCTTC.